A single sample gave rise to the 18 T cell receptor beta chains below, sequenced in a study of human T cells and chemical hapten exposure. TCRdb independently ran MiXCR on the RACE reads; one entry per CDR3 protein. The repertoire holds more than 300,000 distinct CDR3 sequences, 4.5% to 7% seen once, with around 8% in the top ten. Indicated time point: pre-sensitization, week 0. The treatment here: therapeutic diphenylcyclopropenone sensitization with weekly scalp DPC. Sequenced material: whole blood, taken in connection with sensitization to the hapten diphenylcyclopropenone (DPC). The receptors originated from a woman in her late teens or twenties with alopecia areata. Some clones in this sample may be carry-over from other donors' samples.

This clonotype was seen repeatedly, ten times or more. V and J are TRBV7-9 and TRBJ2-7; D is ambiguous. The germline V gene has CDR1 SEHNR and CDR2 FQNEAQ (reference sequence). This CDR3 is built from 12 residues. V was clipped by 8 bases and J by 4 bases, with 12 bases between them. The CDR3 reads CASSIRGYEQYF. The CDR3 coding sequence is TGTGCCAGCTCAATACGAGGTTACGAGCAGTACTTC.

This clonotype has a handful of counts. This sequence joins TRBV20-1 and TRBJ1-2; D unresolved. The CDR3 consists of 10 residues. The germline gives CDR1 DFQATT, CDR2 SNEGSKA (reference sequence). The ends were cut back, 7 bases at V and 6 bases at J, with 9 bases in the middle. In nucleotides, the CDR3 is TGCAGTGGAACCCGCAATGGCTACACCTTC. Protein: CSGTRNGYTF.

CDR3 nucleotides: TGTGCCAGCAGCTTGTATCAGGGGAACACTGAAGCTTTCTTT. It yields the protein CASSLYQGNTEAFF. This chain joins TRBV7-2 and TRBJ1-1; the D gene is possibly TRBD1 (5 bases). This CDR3 region has 14 residues. The germline gives CDR1 SGHTA, CDR2 FQGNSA. The germline V and J ends were trimmed by 3 bases and 1 base, with 9 bases remaining between them. Variable domain in full (rest from reference TRBV7-2 and TRBJ1-1): GAGVSQSPSNKVTEKGKDVELRCDPISGHTALYWYRQSLGQGLEFLIYFQGNSAPDKSGLPSDRFSAERTGGSVSTLTIQRTQQEDSAVYLCASSLYQGNTEAFFGQGTRLTVV.

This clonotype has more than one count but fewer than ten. Here the CDR3 DNA reads TGTGCCAGTACCTCTCGCCTCAGCACTGGAAACACCATATATTTT. This encodes CASTSRLSTGNTIYF. V is TRBV19 and J is TRBJ1-3; D not certain. CDR1 and CDR2 from the germline V gene are LNHDA and SQIVND (reference sequence). Trimming cost V 7 bases and J 2 bases, with 15 bases left between them. This CDR3 region has 15 residues.

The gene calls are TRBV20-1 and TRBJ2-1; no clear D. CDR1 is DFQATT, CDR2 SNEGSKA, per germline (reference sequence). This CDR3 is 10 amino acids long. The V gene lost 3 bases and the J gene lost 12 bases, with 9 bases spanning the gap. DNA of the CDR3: TGCAGTGCTAGTGACGGATGGCAGTTCTTC. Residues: CSASDGWQFF.

The CDR3 is CASSRTAEAFF. The CDR3 region has the DNA TGTGCCAGCAGCCGGACAGCTGAAGCTTTCTTT. V and J are TRBV16 and TRBJ1-1, with TRBD1 as a possible D gene (6 bases). CDR3 length: 11 amino acids. V dropped 4 bases and J dropped 6 bases, with 6 bases sitting between them. Per germline, CDR1 KGHSY and CDR2 FQNENV.

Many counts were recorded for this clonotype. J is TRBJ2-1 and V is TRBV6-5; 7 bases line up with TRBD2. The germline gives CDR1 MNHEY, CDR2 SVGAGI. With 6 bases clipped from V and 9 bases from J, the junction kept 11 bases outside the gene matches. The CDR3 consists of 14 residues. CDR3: CASRPGLSSSEQFF. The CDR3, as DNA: TGTGCCAGCAGACCGGGACTATCTTCAAGTGAGCAGTTCTTC.

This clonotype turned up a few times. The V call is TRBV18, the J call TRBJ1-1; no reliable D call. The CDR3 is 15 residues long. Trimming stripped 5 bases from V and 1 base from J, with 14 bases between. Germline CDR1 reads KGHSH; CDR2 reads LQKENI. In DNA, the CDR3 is TGTGCCAGCTCAGGTCCGGAACAGAAGAACACTGAAGCTTTCTTT. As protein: CASSGPEQKNTEAFF.

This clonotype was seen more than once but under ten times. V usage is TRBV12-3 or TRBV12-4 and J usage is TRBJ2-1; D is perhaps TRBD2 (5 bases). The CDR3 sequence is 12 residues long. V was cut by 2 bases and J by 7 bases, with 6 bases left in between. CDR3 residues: CASSLKRNEQFF. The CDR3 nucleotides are TGTGCCAGCAGTTTAAAGCGGAATGAGCAGTTCTTC.

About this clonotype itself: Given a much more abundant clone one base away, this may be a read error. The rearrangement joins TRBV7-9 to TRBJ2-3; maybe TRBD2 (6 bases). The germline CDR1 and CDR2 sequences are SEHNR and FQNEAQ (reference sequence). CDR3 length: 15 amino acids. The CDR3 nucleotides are TGTGCCTGCAGCCCAGTAAAGCGGGGCACAGATACGCAGTATTTT. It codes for CACSPVKRGTDTQYF.

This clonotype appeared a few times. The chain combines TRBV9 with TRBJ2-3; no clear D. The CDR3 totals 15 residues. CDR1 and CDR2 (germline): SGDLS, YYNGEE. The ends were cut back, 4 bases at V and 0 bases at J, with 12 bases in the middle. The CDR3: CASSKRYGSTDTQYF. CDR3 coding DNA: TGTGCCAGCAGCAAGAGGTACGGAAGCACAGATACGCAGTATTTT.

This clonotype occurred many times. The CDR3, as DNA: TGTGCCAGCAGTTTACAAGCCCCCCGGGGCTACGAGCAGTACTTC. Protein sequence: CASSLQAPRGYEQYF. The V gene is TRBV6-2 or TRBV6-3, the J gene TRBJ2-7; D may be TRBD2 (5 bases). With 4 bases removed from V and 3 bases from J, the gap between germline ends came to 16 bases. The CDR3 spans 15 residues. Germline V gene lookup returns CDR1 MNHEY and CDR2 SVGEGT.

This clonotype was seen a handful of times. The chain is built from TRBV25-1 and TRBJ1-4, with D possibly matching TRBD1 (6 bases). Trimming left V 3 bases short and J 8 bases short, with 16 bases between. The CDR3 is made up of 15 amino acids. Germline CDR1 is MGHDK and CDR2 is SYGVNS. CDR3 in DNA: TGTGCCAGCAGTGAGAAAGGGGCAGGGGCGGAAAAACTGTTTTTT. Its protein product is CASSEKGAGAEKLFF.

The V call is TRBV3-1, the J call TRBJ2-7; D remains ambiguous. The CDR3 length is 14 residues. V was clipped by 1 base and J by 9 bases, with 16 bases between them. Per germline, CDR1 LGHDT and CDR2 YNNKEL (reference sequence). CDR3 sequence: CASSQGPGLLVQYF. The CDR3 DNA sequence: TGTGCCAGCAGCCAAGGGCCGGGTCTTCTTGTGCAGTACTTC.

CDR3 sequence: CASSPLSRDTEAFF. CDR3 nucleotides: TGTGCCAGCAGTCCGCTCAGTAGGGACACTGAAGCTTTCTTT. The V gene is TRBV27, the J gene TRBJ1-1; the D is unclear. The CDR3 consists of 14 residues. Germline lookup yields CDR1 MNHEY and CDR2 SMNVEV (reference sequence). Trimming removed 5 bases at V and 3 bases at J, with 13 bases between.

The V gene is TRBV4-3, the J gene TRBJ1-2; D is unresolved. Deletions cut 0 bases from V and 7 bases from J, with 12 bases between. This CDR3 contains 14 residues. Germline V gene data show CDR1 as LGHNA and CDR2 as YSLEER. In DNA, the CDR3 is TGCGCCAGCAGCCAAGATCCCACCAGCAGTGGCTACACCTTC. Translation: CASSQDPTSSGYTF.

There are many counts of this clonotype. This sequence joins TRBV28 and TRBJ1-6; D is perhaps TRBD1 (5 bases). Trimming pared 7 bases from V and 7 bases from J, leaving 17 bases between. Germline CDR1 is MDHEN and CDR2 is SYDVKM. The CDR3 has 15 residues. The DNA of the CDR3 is TGTGCCAGCATCGGAACACAGGAGAACAATTCACCCCTCCACTTT. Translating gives CASIGTQENNSPLHF. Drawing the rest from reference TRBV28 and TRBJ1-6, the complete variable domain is DVKVTQSSRYLVKRTGEKVFLECVQDMDHENMFWYRQDPGLGLRLIYFSYDVKMKEKGDIPEGYSVSREKKERFSLILESASTNQTSMYLCASIGTQENNSPLHFGNGTRLTVT.

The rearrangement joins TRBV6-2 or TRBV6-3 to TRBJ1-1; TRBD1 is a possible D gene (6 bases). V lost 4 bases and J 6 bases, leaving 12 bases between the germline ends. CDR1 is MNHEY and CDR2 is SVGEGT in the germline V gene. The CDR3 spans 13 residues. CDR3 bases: TGTGCCAGCAGTTCAGATACAGGGCCTGAAGCTTTCTTT. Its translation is CASSSDTGPEAFF.